This TCR beta chain stems from a study of T-cell memory formation after mild COVID-19 (dated by TCRdb to the early 2020s). A note on the overall study: TCR sequence clusters from the two donors were largely donor specific. In a couple of donors, T-cell clones that expanded and contracted after mild COVID-19 were followed by sequencing TCRalpha and TCRbeta repertoires longitudinally. The cohort was made up of two young adult volunteers, one female and one male, who were previously healthy.

There are a few counts of this clonotype. What this receptor recognizes is not known. Nothing much larger sits one base from this clone, and base qualities are not available. Ficoll-Paque density gradient centrifugation was the method used to isolate PBMCs. From V the trimming removes 5 bases and from J it removes 5 bases, while the gene matches leave 7 bases of the junction unaccounted for. The CDR3 starts with the cysteine, ends with the phenylalanine, and has 13 residues. The CDR3 DNA has 39 bases and is translated from base 1. For CDR1 and CDR2, the germline V gene (reference sequence) lists DFQATT and SNEGSKA. Sequencing instrument: Illumina NovaSeq 6000. Using 5'RACE with constant-segment primers, TCRalpha and TCRbeta cDNA libraries were constructed, with sample barcodes and unique molecular identifiers added in the process. RNA was extracted from every sample with Trizol reagent. Libraries were amplified in two PCR steps, with a second sample barcode and Illumina TruSeq adapters added in the second step. Sequencing of the libraries was done on an Illumina NovaSeq, producing 2 x 150 bp paired-end reads. In the paper's pipeline: The reads were demultiplexed and collapsed into UMI-guided consensus sequences using migec v1.2.7. With mixcr v2.1.11, UMI consensuses were aligned to TRA and TRB V and J templates and assembled into clonotypes. Expanded or contracted clonotypes were those called significant by both edgeR and NoisET, with noise models trained on biological replicates. For edgeR calls, a false discovery rate-adjusted p below 0.01 and a log2 fold-change threshold of 1 were applied. As an exploratory analysis of dynamics, PCA with hierarchical clustering was applied to max-normalized trajectories of the 1000 most abundant clonotypes. Each responding clone was given a CD4 or CD8 phenotype based on the CD4+ and CD8+ repertoires, which had been sequenced separately. TCRdb passed the public sequencing reads through fastp at Q25 and MiXCR, retaining productive beta sequences. A single entry per CDR3 protein holds the most common genes and DNA from its merged rows. None of the V and J calls come from the authors' own analysis; TCRdb made them. The sample includes 120,000 to 150,000 distinct CDR3 sequences, with 15% to 20% observed a single time. 2% to 2.5% of the sample is taken by the ten largest.

What the work shows at the level of the full study, not this receptor alone: Only two mild cases were covered in the study, and larger cohorts including severe cases with pre-infection samples were considered necessary. Balanced CD4/CD8 phenotypes were observed for clones contracting from day 15 to 85, whereas a bias towards CD4+ was observed for a second wave of clones expanding from day 15 to 37. SARS-CoV-2 specificity of the second-wave clones peaking on day 37 was not confirmed. Contracting CD4+ clones turned up mainly in the CM and EM memory subsets, whereas EMRA was where CD8+ clones were enriched. Some responding clones were detected in pre-infection memory, which suggested that pre-existing cross-reactive memory T cells had joined the SARS-CoV-2 response.

The sample consisted of PBMCs or a T cell subset sorted from them (not recorded which). The sequence was obtained from an adult woman who had mild COVID-19 (a few samples of this study predate the infection). The sample titles of this study are shuffled in the database, so cell type and time point are left out; the donor was told from shared clones. Recombination linked TRBV20-1 to TRBJ1-1; a stretch of 8 junction bases matches TRBD1. The CDR3 is CSAPLTGGTEAFF. The bases are TGCAGTGCTCCCCTCACAGGGGGGACTGAAGCTTTCTTT.